One and the same sample provided the 31 T cell receptor beta chains below, sequenced in a study of metastatic and nonmetastatic thyroid tumors. Before thyroid surgery, none of the patients had received any treatment. Via MiXCR, TCRdb re-called the PCR reads. The sample carries about 6,400 clones, 30% to 35% recorded once. The sequenced sample consisted of tumor tissue. These receptors originate from a female donor with papillary thyroid cancer or a benign thyroid nodule (not recorded which). Some clones in this sample may be carry-over from other donors' samples.

This clone has more than one count but fewer than ten. The V and J genes are TRBV28 and TRBJ1-2; D is possibly TRBD1 (5 bases). The CDR3 is 14 residues long. Germline assignment: CDR1 MDHEN and CDR2 SYDVKM. Between the trimmed V and J ends, which lost 4 bases and 3 bases, there was a span of 12 bases. For the CDR3, the DNA is TGTGCCAGCAGTTCGGCACAGGCATACTATGGCTACACCTTC. This encodes CASSSAQAYYGYTF.

This clone came up many times. The J gene is TRBJ1-1, the V gene TRBV4-3; 9 bases map to TRBD1. The CDR3 runs to 13 residues. V shed 3 bases and J 6 bases; nucleotides not matched to a gene: 2. Germline assignment: CDR1 LGHNA and CDR2 YSLEER. CDR3 nucleotides: TGCGCCAGCAGCCAGGACAGGGGAGCTGAAGCTTTCTTT. Translated, it gives CASSQDRGAEAFF.

By share, this clone counts as medium-sized. The chain combines TRBV28 with TRBJ2-7; 7 bases line up with TRBD1. CDR1 MDHEN and CDR2 SYDVKM come from the germline V gene. Trimming cost V 6 bases and J 4 bases; bases outside gene matches: 9. CDR3 length: 14 amino acids. The CDR3 protein is CASSTRDSEYEQYF. CDR3 bases: TGTGCCAGCAGCACCCGGGACAGCGAATACGAGCAGTACTTC.

This clone was counted between two and nine times. This chain links TRBV2 with TRBJ1-5; D unresolved. With 1 base removed from V and 6 bases from J, the gap between germline ends came to 10 bases. The germline V gene has CDR1 SNHLY and CDR2 FYNNEI. The CDR3 extends over 14 amino acids. CDR3 sequence: CASSEVGSGQPQHF. The CDR3 DNA follows: TGTGCCAGCAGTGAAGTGGGTTCGGGTCAGCCCCAGCATTTT.

This clone was detected only a few times. The V gene is TRBV28, the J gene TRBJ1-1; no firm D call. CDR1 and CDR2 from the germline V gene are MDHEN and SYDVKM. This CDR3 is 15 amino acids long. V lost 2 bases, J lost 6 bases, and 16 bases lay in between. The CDR3 region is CASSLESGAESEAFF. The CDR3 region has the DNA TGTGCCAGCAGTTTAGAGTCGGGCGCGGAGTCTGAAGCTTTCTTT.

This clone came up many times. The rearrangement links TRBV18 to TRBJ2-4, with 8 bases matching TRBD2. The CDR3 covers 15 residues. The germline V gene encodes CDR1 KGHSH and CDR2 LQKENI. J was trimmed by 8 bases and V by 3 bases; bases with no gene match: 9. Here the CDR3 DNA reads TGTGCCAGCTCACCTTTCCCAGCGGGAGAGGACATTCAGTACTTC. Protein: CASSPFPAGEDIQYF.

The chain uses TRBV5-5 and TRBJ1-1, with D possibly being TRBD1 (5 bases). The CDR3 sequence is 11 residues long. Germline values: CDR1 SGHKS, CDR2 YYEKEE (reference sequence). V was pared by 6 bases and J by 6 bases, with 9 bases between. CDR3 coding DNA: TGTGCCAGCACCCAGGGTTCTGAAGCTTTCTTT. This translates into CASTQGSEAFF. The full variable domain, rest sourced from reference TRBV5-5 and TRBJ1-1, is DAGVTQSPTHLIKTRGQQVTLRCSPISGHKSVSWYQQVLGQGPQFIFQYYEKEERGRGNFPDRFSARQFPNYSSELNVNALLLGDSALYLCASTQGSEAFFGQGTRLTVV.

This clone turned up a few times. V and J are TRBV19 and TRBJ2-1, with 8 bases fitting TRBD2. Per germline, CDR1 LNHDA and CDR2 SQIVND (reference sequence). The CDR3 has 14 residues. V was pared by 3 bases and J by 4 bases, with 2 bases of the junction left unmatched. CDR3 DNA sequence: TGTGCCAGTAGTATCAGCGGGAGTTACAATGAGCAGTTCTTC. This gives the protein CASSISGSYNEQFF.

This clone was found a few times. The V call is TRBV11-2, the J call TRBJ1-1; D remains ambiguous. Germline V gene data show CDR1 as SGHAT and CDR2 as FQNNGV. Trimming shortened V by 1 base and J by 1 base, and 7 bases separated the two germline ends. The CDR3 totals 14 residues. In DNA, the CDR3 is TGTGCCAGCAGCTTAGTAAGCAGGAACACTGAAGCTTTCTTT. Residues: CASSLVSRNTEAFF.

The chain is built from TRBV4-1 and TRBJ2-7; D call uncertain. CDR1 MGHRA and CDR2 YSYEKL come from the germline V gene. This CDR3 contains 13 residues. V dropped 4 bases and J dropped 3 bases, with 10 bases sitting between them. The CDR3 loop reads CASSPHNSYEQYF. CDR3 DNA: TGCGCCAGCAGCCCCCATAACAGCTACGAGCAGTACTTC.

The chain uses TRBV7-2 and TRBJ2-7; no clear D. The CDR3 contains 15 residues. Germline values: CDR1 SGHTA, CDR2 FQGNSA. Deletions cut 5 bases from V and 3 bases from J, with 17 bases between. DNA of the CDR3: TGTGCCAGCAGCACTGTTCCCTTAAACAACTACGAGCAGTACTTC. It translates to CASSTVPLNNYEQYF.

The chain joins TRBV28 to TRBJ2-1, with a tentative D call TRBD2 (6 bases). The CDR3 sequence is 14 residues long. Germline V lookup: CDR1 MDHEN, CDR2 SYDVKM. V gave up 8 bases and J gave up 7 bases, with 18 bases separating them. CDR3 sequence: CASYSEGIGNEQFF. CDR3 in DNA: TGTGCCAGCTACTCGGAGGGGATAGGGAATGAGCAGTTCTTC.

This clone was counted between two and nine times. V is TRBV12-3 or TRBV12-4 and J is TRBJ2-3, with D unclear. With 4 bases removed from V and 1 base from J, the gap between germline ends came to 12 bases. The CDR3 runs 15 residues. The CDR3: CASSYLTDRTDTQYF. The CDR3 DNA sequence: TGTGCCAGCAGTTACTTAACAGATCGCACAGATACGCAGTATTTT.

By share, this clone ranks as medium-sized. The chain has TRBV5-1 and TRBJ1-2, with D perhaps TRBD1 (6 bases). Germline V gives CDR1 SGHRS, CDR2 YFSETQ. Trimming pared 0 bases from V and 6 bases from J, leaving 18 bases between. The CDR3 totals 16 residues. The CDR3 region has the DNA TGCGCCAGCAGCTTGGCCGTAGGACAGCCTTCGAATGGCTACACCTTC. Protein product: CASSLAVGQPSNGYTF.

V usage is TRBV10-3 and J usage is TRBJ2-1, with TRBD1 as a possible D gene (6 bases). This CDR3 has 15 residues. V lost 0 bases to trimming and J lost 1 base, with 7 bases between them. Per germline, CDR1 ENHRY and CDR2 SYGVKD. For the CDR3, the DNA is TGTGCCATCAGTGAGTCCGGACAGTCCTACAATGAGCAGTTCTTC. This codes for CAISESGQSYNEQFF.

Sample share makes this clone medium-sized. The V and J genes are TRBV6-1 and TRBJ2-2; 7 positions match TRBD2. After removal of 6 bases from V and 0 bases from J, the junction contained 10 bases not matched to a gene. The CDR3 extends over 17 amino acids. The germline V gene has CDR1 MNHNS and CDR2 SASEGT. CDR3 sequence: CASRYKLAHTNTGELFF. The CDR3 DNA follows: TGTGCCAGCAGGTACAAACTAGCGCACACGAACACCGGGGAGCTGTTTTTT.

The V call is TRBV28, the J call TRBJ2-3; no definite D call. V shed 5 bases and J shed 2 bases, with 8 bases lying between them. CDR1 is MDHEN, CDR2 SYDVKM, per germline. The CDR3 is made up of 13 amino acids. CDR3 in amino acids: CASSPPLTDTQYF. The CDR3 DNA reads as TGTGCCAGCAGTCCCCCCCTCACAGATACGCAGTATTTT. Variable domain in full (rest from reference TRBV28 and TRBJ2-3): DVKVTQSSRYLVKRTGEKVFLECVQDMDHENMFWYRQDPGLGLRLIYFSYDVKMKEKGDIPEGYSVSREKKERFSLILESASTNQTSMYLCASSPPLTDTQYFGPGTRLTVL.

This clone was counted only a few times. The chain is built from TRBV28 and TRBJ1-2; D call uncertain. This CDR3 comprises 13 residues. The V and J ends lost 3 bases and 4 bases respectively, with 9 bases between them. Germline V gene sequence: CDR1 MDHEN, CDR2 SYDVKM. The CDR3 coding sequence is TGTGCCAGCAGTTTTTCCAGTCCCTATGGCTACACCTTC. This sequence encodes CASSFSSPYGYTF.

This clone qualifies as medium-sized. This chain joins TRBV12-3 or TRBV12-4 and TRBJ2-7; possibly TRBD2 for D (6 bases). This CDR3 has 15 amino acids. V lost 3 bases and J lost 9, with 21 bases in between. CDR3 protein: CASSFRLGGSTGQYF. For the CDR3, the DNA is TGTGCCAGCAGTTTCAGGCTCGGGGGATCCACTGGGCAGTACTTC.

This clone was detected only a few times. The chain has TRBV27 and TRBJ2-7; D uncertain. The V and J ends lost 8 bases and 3 bases respectively, with 11 bases between them. CDR1 is MNHEY and CDR2 is SMNVEV in the germline V gene (reference sequence). The CDR3 sequence is 12 residues long. Here the CDR3 DNA reads TGTGCCAGCCGACGGGCCGGCTACGAGCAGTACTTC. The encoded protein is CASRRAGYEQYF.

This clone was counted only a few times. V usage is TRBV12-3 or TRBV12-4 and J usage is TRBJ2-2; 8 bases line up with TRBD1. With V trimmed by 2 bases and J by 0 bases, 2 bases remained unmatched. This CDR3 region has 16 residues. CDR3 sequence reads: CASSLLGQANTGELFF. DNA for the CDR3: TGTGCCAGCAGTTTATTGGGACAGGCGAACACCGGGGAGCTGTTTTTT.

This chain uses TRBV10-1 with TRBJ2-2; D is undetermined. The CDR3 sequence is 12 residues long. V dropped 10 bases and J dropped 1 base, with 7 bases sitting between them. Germline-derived CDR1 and CDR2 are WNHNN and SYGVQD (reference sequence). This chain's CDR3 is CATKGNTGELFF. CDR3 nucleotide sequence: TGCGCCACCAAAGGGAACACCGGGGAGCTGTTTTTT.

The chain has TRBV11-2 and TRBJ2-1; 12 nucleotides agree with TRBD2. Germline loops: CDR1 SGHAT, CDR2 FQNNGV. The CDR3 is made up of 16 amino acids. The J segment lost 9 bases and the V segment lost 4 bases, leaving 10 bases of the junction unmatched. The CDR3 DNA reads as TGTGCCAGCAGCTCCAGACTAGCGGGAGATTTAGGTGAGCAGTTCTTC. It specifies CASSSRLAGDLGEQFF.

This rearrangement joins TRBV28 to TRBJ1-6, with 8 bases that match TRBD1. The CDR3 sequence is 15 residues long. CDR1 is MDHEN, CDR2 SYDVKM, per germline. J lost 8 bases, V lost 6 bases, and 9 bases had no gene match. The CDR3 coding sequence is TGTGCCAGCAGGGACAGGGACCTGTCGGATTCACCCCTCCACTTT. This gives the protein CASRDRDLSDSPLHF.

The CDR3 protein is CASSQGGGGSYNEQFF. As DNA, the CDR3 is TGCGCCAGCAGCCAAGGCGGGGGTGGCTCCTACAATGAGCAGTTCTTC. This rearrangement joins TRBV4-1 to TRBJ2-1, with TRBD2 matching over 7 bases. Germline CDR1 is MGHRA and CDR2 is YSYEKL. The V segment lost 1 base and the J segment 0 bases; nucleotides outside the gene matches: 3. The CDR3 sequence is 16 residues long.

The chain uses TRBV3-1 and TRBJ2-1; 7 positions agree with TRBD1. This CDR3 has 14 residues. The V gene end was trimmed by 2 bases and the J gene end by 5 bases; junction bases not matched to a gene: 3. Germline V gives CDR1 LGHDT, CDR2 YNNKEL (reference sequence). The CDR3 sequence: CASSQQGVHNEQFF. The CDR3 DNA reads as TGTGCCAGCAGCCAACAGGGGGTCCACAATGAGCAGTTCTTC.

This clone was counted only a few times. The rearrangement uses TRBV27 and TRBJ2-1, with 12 bases identical to TRBD2. J gave up 7 bases and V 5 bases, and 9 bases lay outside the gene matches. Germline loops: CDR1 MNHEY, CDR2 SMNVEV (reference sequence). The CDR3 contains 16 residues. The CDR3 DNA sequence: TGTGCCAGCAGTCACCGACTAGCGGGAGCCGTAAATGAGCAGTTCTTC. This codes for CASSHRLAGAVNEQFF.

In this sample, this clone is medium-sized. The CDR3 here is CASAQDGGNQPQHF. The CDR3 coding sequence is TGTGCCAGTGCCCAGGACGGAGGCAATCAGCCCCAGCATTTT. V is TRBV19 and J is TRBJ1-5; no clear D gene. Looked up from germline, CDR1 is LNHDA and CDR2 is SQIVND (reference sequence). CDR3 size: 14 residues. Between the trimmed V and J ends, which lost 8 bases and 2 bases, there was a span of 13 bases.

This clone counts as medium-sized. V is TRBV5-1 and J is TRBJ2-7; 9 nucleotides line up with TRBD1. Trimming cost V 3 bases and J 6 bases; bases outside gene matches: 4. This CDR3 is built from 13 residues. Germline V gene data show CDR1 as SGHRS and CDR2 as YFSETQ. This chain's CDR3 is CASSSGTGPEQYF. The CDR3 nucleotides are TGCGCCAGCAGCTCCGGGACAGGGCCCGAGCAGTACTTC. Full variable domain (remainder filled in from reference TRBV5-1 and TRBJ2-7): KAGVTQTPRYLIKTRGQQVTLSCSPISGHRSVSWYQQTPGQGLQFLFEYFSETQRNKGNFPGRFSGRQFSNSRSEMNVSTLELGDSALYLCASSSGTGPEQYFGPGTRLTVT.

This clone occurred a few times. The chain is built from TRBV2 and TRBJ2-1; the match to TRBD2 covers 10 bases. Losses at the gene ends were 8 bases for V and 8 bases for J; bases not matched to a gene: 9. The CDR3 is made up of 14 amino acids. Germline CDR1 SNHLY, CDR2 FYNNEI. CDR3 residues: CASRFGLAVYEQFF. The CDR3 DNA reads TGTGCCAGCCGGTTCGGACTAGCGGTGTATGAGCAGTTCTTC.

V usage is TRBV5-5 and J usage is TRBJ2-7; a possible D gene is TRBD1 (6 bases). The CDR3 runs to 15 residues. Germline V CDR1 and CDR2: SGHKS, YYEKEE (reference sequence). Deletions cut 0 bases from V and 2 bases from J, with 12 bases between. Written as DNA, the CDR3 is TGTGCCAGCAGCTTGGTACCAGGGGAGACCTACGAGCAGTACTTC. Amino acids: CASSLVPGETYEQYF.